This TCR beta chain is drawn from a study of a mutant IDH1 vaccine in newly diagnosed glioma. Profiled with immunoSEQ multiplex PCR; TCRdb holds only in-frame clones, not every one. The repertoire has around 69,000 clones, 70% to 90% of them found once; the top ten carry approximately 2%. Time point of the sample: week 35, safety follow-up. One vaccine dose held 300 ug of mutant IDH1 20-mer peptide and came with topical imiquimod. The CDR3 consists of 15 residues. Germline-derived CDR1 and CDR2 are GTSNPN and SVGIG (reference sequence). V lost 1 base, J lost 1 base, and 13 bases lay in between. Points on this clone: Antigen unknown.

This TCR was sampled from a young man with glioma. Here the sequenced sample was PBMCs, taken from a glioma patient whose treatment included an IDH1 peptide vaccine. This chain joins TRBV30 and TRBJ1-1; D gene unclear. The CDR3 DNA reads TGTGCCTGGAGTGGGCTATATGGCGAGAACACTGAAGCTTTCTTT. Protein: CAWSGLYGENTEAFF.